This is a list of T cell receptor beta chains from one sample in a study of identical twins. TCRdb passed the 5' RACE reads through MiXCR, listing each CDR3 protein once. Seen here are roughly 720,000 distinct CDR3 sequences, 15% to 20% observed once, and the top ten hold roughly 13%. The data were also submitted as part of a second study, on T cells expressing NK-cell markers.

Sequenced material: PBMCs. The receptors derive from a woman younger than 30 in good health. CDR3s include the opening cysteine and the closing phenylalanine or tryptophan. The D gene is left open where the match is weak. Expanded clones are given a class, and other clones once, few, many or no size at all.

TRBV4-3	TRBJ2-2	15	NA	few	TGCGCCAGCAGCCAAGAATACGGGAAGACCGGGGAGCTGTTTTTT	CASSQEYGKTGELFF
TRBV7-6	TRBJ2-5	15	TRBD2	NA	TGTGCCAGCAGCTTATCGGTAGCGGGGGAAGAGACCCAGTACTTC	CASSLSVAGEETQYF
TRBV20-1	TRBJ1-2	14	NA	NA	TGCAGTGCTAGAGATTGGGCAGCTTATGATGGCTACACCTTC	CSARDWAAYDGYTF
TRBV12-3/TRBV12-4	TRBJ2-4	11	NA	NA	TGTGCCAGCAGTTTAGGTCCCCAAACTTACTTC	CASSLGPQTYF
TRBV5-1	TRBJ2-2	17	TRBD2	NA	TGCGCCAGCAGCTCGGGACTAGCGGGATTAAACACCGGGGAGCTGTTTTTT	CASSSGLAGLNTGELFF
TRBV3-1	TRBJ2-3	15	NA	many	TGTGCCAGCAGCCAAGTCCCGGGAGCCAAGAATACGCAGTATTTT	CASSQVPGAKNTQYF
TRBV5-1	TRBJ2-7	15	NA	NA	TGCGCCAGCAGCTTAGGGCCAACCATCTCCTACGAGCAGTACTTC	CASSLGPTISYEQYF
TRBV20-1	TRBJ2-1	16	NA	NA	TGCAGTGCTATCCCCCATTGGCGGGGCCCGTACAATGAGCAGTTCTTC	CSAIPHWRGPYNEQFF
TRBV6-1	TRBJ1-4	16	NA	few	TGTGCCAGCGGTCTCGGCGTTGGGACAACTAATGAAAAACTGTTTTTT	CASGLGVGTTNEKLFF
TRBV9	TRBJ2-7	15	NA	NA	TGTGCCAGCAGCGCCGACGGAGCGAGCTCCTACGAGCAGTACTTC	CASSADGASSYEQYF
TRBV20-1	TRBJ2-3	15	NA	few	TGCAGTGCTAGAGATTGGGGGGGCAACACAGATACGCAGTATTTT	CSARDWGGNTDTQYF
TRBV20-1	TRBJ2-5	15	NA	NA	TGCAGTGCTAGACCCGTTCTTGGGGGCGGAGAGACCCAGTACTTC	CSARPVLGGGETQYF
TRBV6-1	TRBJ2-1	15	TRBD2	few	TGTGCCAGCAGTGCCGGGACTAGCGGGGGAGATGAGCAGTTCTTC	CASSAGTSGGDEQFF
TRBV5-1	TRBJ1-5	15	NA	NA	TGCGCCAGCAGCTGGGGGCCAGATAGCAATCAGCCCCAGCATTTT	CASSWGPDSNQPQHF
TRBV20-1	TRBJ2-3	14	TRBD2	few	TGCAGTGCTATGGGGCTAGCGGGAGGAGATACGCAGTATTTT	CSAMGLAGGDTQYF
TRBV20-1	TRBJ1-5	12	NA	NA	TGCAGTGCACAGGGTAGGGATCAGCCCCAGCATTTT	CSAQGRDQPQHF
TRBV5-6	TRBJ2-5	16	TRBD2	few	TGTGCCAGCAGCTTGTTTGCGGGAGGAGGCCAAGAGACCCAGTACTTC	CASSLFAGGGQETQYF
TRBV5-4	TRBJ2-2	15	TRBD2	NA	TGTGCCAGCAGCTTGGCTAGCGGGGTGTCCGGGGAGCTGTTTTTT	CASSLASGVSGELFF
TRBV12-3/TRBV12-4	TRBJ2-1	16	TRBD2	few	TGTGCCAGCAGTTTTGGCGGGAGCTCTCCTTTTAATGAGCAGTTCTTC	CASSFGGSSPFNEQFF
TRBV6-6	TRBJ1-5	12	NA	few	TGTGCCAGCAGTTACTTTAAAGTGATCCAGCATTTT	CASSYFKVIQHF
TRBV10-3	TRBJ2-7	14	NA	NA	TGTGCCATCAGTGAGTCAGCAGGTTACGACGAGCAGTACTTC	CAISESAGYDEQYF
TRBV11-2	TRBJ2-1	18	TRBD2	few	TGTGCCAGCAGCTCCAACCCACTACTAGCGGGAGCGTACAATGAGCAGTTCTTC	CASSSNPLLAGAYNEQFF
TRBV3-1	TRBJ1-6	14	NA	few	TGTGCCAGCAGCCATATTTCCTATAATTCACCCCTCCACTTT	CASSHISYNSPLHF
TRBV5-1	TRBJ2-1	14	TRBD1	many	TGCGCCAGCAGCCGGCGGACAGGGGACAATGAGCAGTTCTTC	CASSRRTGDNEQFF
TRBV2	TRBJ1-4	15	NA	NA	TGTGCCAGCGTGAGGAAAGGCTATACCCATGAAAAACTGTTTTTT	CASVRKGYTHEKLFF
TRBV20-1	TRBJ1-4	13	TRBD1	NA	TGCAGTGCTGAAGAACAGGGGAGGGAAAAACTGTTTTTT	CSAEEQGREKLFF
TRBV6-5	TRBJ2-1	17	TRBD2	NA	TGTGCCAGCAGTTACACTGGACTAGCGGGAGTTTCTCATGAGCAGTTCTTC	CASSYTGLAGVSHEQFF
TRBV12-3/TRBV12-4	TRBJ2-3	12	NA	few	TGTGCCAGCAGTTATTACACAGATACGCAGTATTTT	CASSYYTDTQYF
TRBV12-3/TRBV12-4	TRBJ2-6	17	NA	few	TGTGCCAGCAGTTTAGCGCTGATAGGGTCTGGGGCCAACGTCCTGACTTTC	CASSLALIGSGANVLTF
TRBV20-1	TRBJ2-7	15	TRBD2	few	TGCAGTGCTAGAGTCCCAAGACTAGCGGTTGCCGAGCAGTACTTC	CSARVPRLAVAEQYF
TRBV20-1	TRBJ2-3	14	TRBD2	NA	TGCAGTGCTAGACCTAGCGGGTACACAGATACGCAGTATTTT	CSARPSGYTDTQYF
TRBV5-1	TRBJ1-2	15	TRBD1	few	TGCGCCAGCAGCTTGGTTCCGGGACAGGGGGATGGCTACACCTTC	CASSLVPGQGDGYTF
TRBV5-6	TRBJ2-7	13	NA	few	TGTGCCAGCAGCCTCGGGAGTTCTCCGGAGCAGTACTTC	CASSLGSSPEQYF
TRBV6-5	TRBJ2-1	15	NA	few	TGTGCCAGCAGTTACCGCAGGGTTGTGGACAATGAGCAGTTCTTC	CASSYRRVVDNEQFF
TRBV20-1	TRBJ2-1	12	NA	few	TGCAGTGCAGCCCAGACTAGTAATGAGCAGTTCTTC	CSAAQTSNEQFF
TRBV20-1	TRBJ2-5	14	NA	many	TGCAGTGCTAGTGTCGCCGTGGTGGGCGAGACCCAGTACTTC	CSASVAVVGETQYF
TRBV6-1	TRBJ1-6	16	NA	NA	TGTGCCAGCAGGCTCTCTGGGTTTCAGACTAATTCACCCCTCCACTTT	CASRLSGFQTNSPLHF
TRBV10-3	TRBJ2-3	16	NA	NA	TGTGCCATCAGTGAAAGTACAGGGTCCGGCACAGATACGCAGTATTTT	CAISESTGSGTDTQYF
TRBV5-4	TRBJ2-1	14	NA	NA	TGTGCCAGCAGCACCAAGAGCTCCTACAATGAGCAGTTCTTC	CASSTKSSYNEQFF
TRBV10-1	TRBJ2-1	16	NA	few	TGCGCCAGCAGTGGAATTCGGACAGACTACTACAATGAGCAGTTCTTC	CASSGIRTDYYNEQFF
TRBV7-6	TRBJ1-5	15	TRBD1	many	TGTGCCAGCAGCTTTGGGGGACAGGGGGTTCAGCCCCAGCATTTT	CASSFGGQGVQPQHF
TRBV12-3/TRBV12-4	TRBJ2-7	15	NA	NA	TGTGCCAGCAGGCTTAGGGGCGGAAGCTCCTACGAGCAGTACTTC	CASRLRGGSSYEQYF
TRBV12-3/TRBV12-4	TRBJ2-7	15	TRBD2	few	TGTGCCAGCAGTGAGGAGACTAGCGGCCTATACGAGCAGTACTTC	CASSEETSGLYEQYF
TRBV11-2	TRBJ1-4	14	NA	NA	TGTGCCAGCAAGGAGGAGACAGACTATGAAAAACTGTTTTTT	CASKEETDYEKLFF
TRBV25-1	TRBJ2-7	15	TRBD1	few	TGTGCCAGCAGTAAGGACAGGGAAAGTTCCTACGAGCAGTACTTC	CASSKDRESSYEQYF
TRBV20-1	TRBJ1-1	14	NA	few	TGCAGTGCTAGAGATTCGGGGGGAGGCACTGAAGCTTTCTTT	CSARDSGGGTEAFF
TRBV7-8	TRBJ2-3	14	TRBD1	NA	TGTGCCAGCAGCACAGGGGGGTCCACAGATACGCAGTATTTT	CASSTGGSTDTQYF
TRBV7-2	TRBJ2-2	15	TRBD2	NA	TGTGCCAGCAATGAACTAGCGGCGAACACCGGGGAGCTGTTTTTT	CASNELAANTGELFF
TRBV5-1	TRBJ2-6	18	NA	NA	TGCGCCAGCAGCTTGGTGGCAGGGGACTCCTCTGGGGCCAACGTCCTGACTTTC	CASSLVAGDSSGANVLTF
TRBV7-6	TRBJ2-7	13	NA	NA	TGTGCCAGCAGCTTAGATCCCCTAGCCGAGCAGTACTTC	CASSLDPLAEQYF
TRBV20-1	TRBJ1-1	14	TRBD1	few	TGCAGTGGAGGTGAGGGGGCAAGAATCACTGAAGCTTTCTTT	CSGGEGARITEAFF
TRBV15	TRBJ2-5	16	NA	few	TGTGCCACCAGCAGAAACCGGGACTTTCATCAAGAGACCCAGTACTTC	CATSRNRDFHQETQYF
TRBV10-1	TRBJ2-1	16	TRBD2	NA	TGCGCCAGCAGTGACGACCCTAGCGGGGGGGCGGCTGAGCAGTTCTTC	CASSDDPSGGAAEQFF
TRBV24-1	TRBJ2-1	12	NA	NA	TGTGCCACCAGTGTTGCGGGCAATGAGCAGTTCTTC	CATSVAGNEQFF
TRBV6-1	TRBJ2-1	15	NA	few	TGTGCCAGCAGGCCCTTGGGGGCCACCTACAATGAGCAGTTCTTC	CASRPLGATYNEQFF
TRBV7-2	TRBJ2-5	13	NA	many	TGTGCCAGCAGCCAGGACCGGCAGAGGATTAACCACTTC	CASSQDRQRINHF
TRBV12-3/TRBV12-4	TRBJ1-1	14	NA	few	TGTGCCAGCAGCCAGAGTGATGGGGAGATTGAAGCTTTCTTT	CASSQSDGEIEAFF
TRBV20-1	TRBJ2-2	15	TRBD2	few	TGCAGTGCTCGGGGCGGGGGGCCGAACACCGGGGAGCTGTTTTTT	CSARGGGPNTGELFF